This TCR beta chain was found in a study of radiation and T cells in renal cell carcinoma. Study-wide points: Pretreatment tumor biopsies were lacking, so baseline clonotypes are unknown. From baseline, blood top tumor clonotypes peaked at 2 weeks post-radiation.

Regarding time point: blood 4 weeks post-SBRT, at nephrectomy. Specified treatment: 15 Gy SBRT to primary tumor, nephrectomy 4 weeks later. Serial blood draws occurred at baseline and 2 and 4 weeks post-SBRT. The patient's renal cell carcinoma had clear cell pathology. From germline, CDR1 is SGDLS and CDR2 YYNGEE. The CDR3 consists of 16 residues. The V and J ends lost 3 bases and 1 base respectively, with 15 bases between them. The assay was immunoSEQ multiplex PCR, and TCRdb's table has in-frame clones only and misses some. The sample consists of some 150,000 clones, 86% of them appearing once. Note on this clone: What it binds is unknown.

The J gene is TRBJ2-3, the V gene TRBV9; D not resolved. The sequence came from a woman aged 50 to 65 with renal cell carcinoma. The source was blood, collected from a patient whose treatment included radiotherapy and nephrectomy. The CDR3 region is CASSGTDGKRTDTQYF. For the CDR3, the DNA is TGTGCCAGCAGCGGAACGGACGGAAAACGCACAGATACGCAGTATTTT.